The 15 T cell receptor beta chains below were found in one sample sequenced in a study of T-cell reconstitution after alpha-beta-depleted transplantation in children. For TCRbeta, the library was prepared with unique molecular identifiers. One entry per CDR3 protein results from TCRdb running MiXCR on the PCR reads. The sample includes approximately 350,000 distinct CDR3 sequences, 13% of them seen just once. Sequencing was performed on PBMCs, taken from the stem cell graft. These receptor sequences come from a human donor who donated a stem cell graft to a child with Fanconi anemia.

V is TRBV20-1 and J is TRBJ2-5; TRBD2 might be the D (6 bases). The CDR3 is 14 residues long. The germline V and J ends were trimmed by 2 bases and 4 bases, with 14 bases remaining between them. Germline CDR1 is DFQATT and CDR2 is SNEGSKA (reference sequence). CDR3 sequence reads: CSARSGGKGETQYF. The CDR3 DNA reads TGCAGTGCTAGATCGGGCGGGAAGGGAGAGACCCAGTACTTC.

This clonotype was detected many times. The chain joins TRBV12-3 or TRBV12-4 to TRBJ1-3; no definite D call. V was trimmed by 6 bases and J by 4 bases, leaving 7 bases between them. The CDR3 is 12 residues long. CDR3 loop: CASSNWGNTIYF. The CDR3 bases are TGTGCCAGCAGCAATTGGGGAAACACCATATATTTT.

This clonotype was picked up a small number of times. This sequence joins TRBV29-1 and TRBJ1-3, with a tentative D call TRBD1 (6 bases). The V end lost 4 bases, the J end lost 2 bases, and 12 bases lay between the germline ends. The CDR3 runs to 14 residues. Germline values: CDR1 SQVTM, CDR2 ANQGSEA. The CDR3 coding sequence is TGCAGCGTTGCGACTGGGGGCCCTGGAAACACCATATATTTT. Its translation: CSVATGGPGNTIYF.

V gene TRBV5-1 combines with J gene TRBJ2-1; 7 nucleotides agree with TRBD2. The germline V gene has CDR1 SGHRS and CDR2 YFSETQ. This CDR3 contains 13 residues. V dropped 4 bases and J dropped 8; count of bases not matched to a gene: 6. CDR3 bases: TGCGCCAGCAGCCCCACCGGGGGGTATGAGCAGTTCTTC. It translates to CASSPTGGYEQFF.

V and J are TRBV29-1 and TRBJ2-2; 10 nucleotides match TRBD1. V lost 8 bases to trimming and J lost 5 bases; unmatched junction nucleotides: 8. CDR3 length: 14 residues. CDR1 is SQVTM and CDR2 is ANQGSEA in the germline V gene. DNA for the CDR3: TGCAGCTATGGACAGGGGGATGAGACCGGGGAGCTGTTTTTT. It encodes CSYGQGDETGELFF.

This clonotype was seen a few times. The chain combines TRBV12-3 or TRBV12-4 with TRBJ2-3; D is unresolved. The CDR3 sequence is 15 residues long. Trimming left V 3 bases short and J 1 base short, with 11 bases between. The CDR3: CASSLSQPGTDTQYF. CDR3 nucleotides: TGTGCCAGCAGTTTGTCCCAACCAGGCACAGATACGCAGTATTTT.

This clonotype has just a few counts. The chain employs TRBV5-1 and TRBJ1-1; 9 bases agree with TRBD1. Germline V gene sequence: CDR1 SGHRS, CDR2 YFSETQ. The CDR3 runs 12 residues. The ends lost 4 bases at V and 7 bases at J; junction bases unmatched: 2. CDR3 region: CASSGTGYEAFF. The DNA for the CDR3 is TGCGCCAGCAGCGGGACAGGGTATGAAGCTTTCTTT.

This clonotype was counted a few times. This sequence joins TRBV4-2 and TRBJ1-1, with D possibly being TRBD1 (5 bases). Germline CDR1 and CDR2: LGHNA and YNFKEQ. The V end lost 4 bases, the J end lost 3 bases, and 12 bases lay between the germline ends. The CDR3 sequence is 14 residues long. CDR3 region: CASSPRAADTEAFF. In DNA form, the CDR3 reads TGTGCCAGCAGCCCCAGGGCCGCGGACACTGAAGCTTTCTTT.

There are many counts of this clonotype. The gene calls are TRBV6-1 and TRBJ2-7; no definite D call. The ends were cut back, 3 bases at V and 0 bases at J, with 6 bases in the middle. Per the germline V gene, CDR1 is MNHNS and CDR2 is SASEGT. The CDR3 has 13 amino acids. DNA for the CDR3: TGTGCCAGCAGTGAGTCCGACTCCTACGAGCAGTACTTC. Amino acid sequence: CASSESDSYEQYF.

The chain combines TRBV12-3 or TRBV12-4 with TRBJ1-6; no firm D call. V was clipped by 6 bases and J by 7 bases, with 13 bases between them. This CDR3 has 14 amino acids. For the CDR3, the DNA is TGTGCCAGCAGCCTTACCGGCCGGAATTCACCCCTCCACTTT. Translated: CASSLTGRNSPLHF.

Ten or more counts support this clonotype. V usage is TRBV6-5 and J usage is TRBJ2-1; D perhaps matches TRBD2 (5 bases). V lost 6 bases and J 2 bases, leaving 5 bases between the germline ends. The CDR3 is 12 residues long. CDR1 is MNHEY and CDR2 is SVGAGI in the germline V gene. The CDR3 sequence: CASRGAYNEQFF. The CDR3 bases are TGTGCCAGCAGGGGAGCCTACAATGAGCAGTTCTTC.

The chain couples TRBV6-2 or TRBV6-3 to TRBJ1-1, with 9 bases aligning to TRBD1. There are 16 residues in the CDR3. CDR1 is MNHEY, CDR2 SVGEGT, per germline. With 3 bases clipped from V and 0 bases from J, the junction kept 5 bases outside the gene matches. The CDR3 sequence is CASSYGWTGVNTEAFF. Here the CDR3 DNA reads TGTGCCAGCAGTTATGGGTGGACAGGGGTGAACACTGAAGCTTTCTTT.

This clonotype has a handful of counts. This chain joins TRBV5-1 and TRBJ2-5, with 8 bases aligning to TRBD2. The germline CDR1 and CDR2 sequences are SGHRS and YFSETQ. This CDR3 has 16 residues. V lost 0 bases, J lost 4 bases, and 8 bases stayed unmatched. CDR3 residues: CASSLAVSGELETQYF. The DNA for the CDR3 is TGCGCCAGCAGCTTGGCAGTTAGCGGGGAACTAGAGACCCAGTACTTC.

The chain recombines TRBV6-2 or TRBV6-3 with TRBJ1-6; D not certain. Germline V CDR1 and CDR2: MNHEY, SVGEGT. CDR3 length equals 14 residues. The germline V and J ends were trimmed by 0 bases and 10 bases, with 10 bases remaining between them. CDR3 protein: CASSYSRLASPLHF. DNA for the CDR3: TGTGCCAGCAGTTACTCTCGGCTGGCATCACCCCTCCACTTT.

Ten or more counts support this clonotype. The gene calls are TRBV7-9 and TRBJ2-3; D may be TRBD2 (6 bases). CDR3 length: 14 amino acids. V was trimmed by 3 bases and J by 0 bases, leaving 7 bases between them. CDR1 and CDR2 (germline): SEHNR, FQNEAQ (reference sequence). The CDR3 bases are TGTGCCAGCAGCTTTAGCGGTAGCACAGATACGCAGTATTTT. This codes for CASSFSGSTDTQYF.